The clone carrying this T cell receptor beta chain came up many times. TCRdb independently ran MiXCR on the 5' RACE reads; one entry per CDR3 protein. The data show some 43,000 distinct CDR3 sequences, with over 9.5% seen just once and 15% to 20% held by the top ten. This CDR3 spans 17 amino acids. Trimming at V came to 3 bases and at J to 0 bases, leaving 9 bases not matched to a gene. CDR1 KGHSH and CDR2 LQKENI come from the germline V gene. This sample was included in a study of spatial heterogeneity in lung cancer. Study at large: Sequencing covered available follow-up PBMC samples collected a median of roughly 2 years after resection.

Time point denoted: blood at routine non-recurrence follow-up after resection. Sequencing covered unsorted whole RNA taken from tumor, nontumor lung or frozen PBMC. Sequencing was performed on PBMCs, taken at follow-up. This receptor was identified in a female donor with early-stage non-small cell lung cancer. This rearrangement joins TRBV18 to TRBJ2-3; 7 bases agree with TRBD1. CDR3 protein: CASSPPVRGPSTDTQYF. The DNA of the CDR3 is TGTGCCAGCTCACCCCCGGTAAGGGGGCCCAGCACAGATACGCAGTATTTT.